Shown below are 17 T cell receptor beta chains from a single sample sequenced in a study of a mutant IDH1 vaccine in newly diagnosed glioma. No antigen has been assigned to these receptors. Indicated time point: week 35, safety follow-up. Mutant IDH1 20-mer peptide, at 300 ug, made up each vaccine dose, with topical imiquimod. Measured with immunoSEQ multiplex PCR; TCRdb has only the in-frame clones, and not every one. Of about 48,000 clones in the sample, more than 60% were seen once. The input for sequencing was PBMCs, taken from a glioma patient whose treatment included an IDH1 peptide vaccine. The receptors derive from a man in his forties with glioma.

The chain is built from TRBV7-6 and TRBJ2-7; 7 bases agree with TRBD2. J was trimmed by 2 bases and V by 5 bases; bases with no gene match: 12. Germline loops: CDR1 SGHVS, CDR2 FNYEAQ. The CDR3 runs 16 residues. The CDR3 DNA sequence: TGTGCCAGCAGCCCAAACTCGGGCGGGGGAGCCTACGAGCAGTACTTC. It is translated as CASSPNSGGGAYEQYF. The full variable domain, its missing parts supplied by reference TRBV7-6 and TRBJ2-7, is GAGVSQSPRYKVTKRGQDVALRCDPISGHVSLYWYRQALGQGPEFLTYFNYEAQQDKSGLPNDRFSAERPEGSISTLTIQRTEQRDSAMYRCASSPNSGGGAYEQYFGPGTRLTVT.

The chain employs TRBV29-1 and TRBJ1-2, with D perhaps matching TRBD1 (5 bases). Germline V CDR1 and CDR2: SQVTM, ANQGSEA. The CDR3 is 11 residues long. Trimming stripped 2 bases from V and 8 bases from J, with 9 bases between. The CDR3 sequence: CSVELRDGYTF. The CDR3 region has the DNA TGCAGCGTTGAACTCAGGGACGGCTACACCTTC.

The CDR3 loop is CASSGTTGQPQHF. CDR3 DNA: TGTGCCAGCAGTGGCACCACAGGGCAGCCCCAGCATTTT. The rearrangement joins TRBV6-1 to TRBJ1-5; D perhaps matches TRBD1 (6 bases). In germline, CDR1 is MNHNS, CDR2 SASEGT. Between the trimmed V and J ends, which lost 4 bases and 7 bases, there was a span of 11 bases. CDR3 length equals 13 residues.

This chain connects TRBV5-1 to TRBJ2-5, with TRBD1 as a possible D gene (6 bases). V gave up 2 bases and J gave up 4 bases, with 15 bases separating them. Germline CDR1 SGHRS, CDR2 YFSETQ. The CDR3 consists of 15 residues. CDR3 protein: CASSLLGAGRETQYF. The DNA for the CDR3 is TGCGCCAGCAGCTTATTGGGGGCCGGTCGAGAGACCCAGTACTTC. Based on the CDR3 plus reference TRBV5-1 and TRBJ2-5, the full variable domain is KAGVTQTPRYLIKTRGQQVTLSCSPISGHRSVSWYQQTPGQGLQFLFEYFSETQRNKGNFPGRFSGRQFSNSRSEMNVSTLELGDSALYLCASSLLGAGRETQYFGPGTRLLVL.

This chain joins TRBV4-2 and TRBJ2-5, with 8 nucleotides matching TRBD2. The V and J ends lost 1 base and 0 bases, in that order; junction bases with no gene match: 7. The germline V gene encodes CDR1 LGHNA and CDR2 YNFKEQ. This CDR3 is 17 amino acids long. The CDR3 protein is CASSQAAGAGYQETQYF. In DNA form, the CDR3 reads TGTGCCAGCAGCCAAGCAGCGGGGGCCGGGTACCAAGAGACCCAGTACTTC.

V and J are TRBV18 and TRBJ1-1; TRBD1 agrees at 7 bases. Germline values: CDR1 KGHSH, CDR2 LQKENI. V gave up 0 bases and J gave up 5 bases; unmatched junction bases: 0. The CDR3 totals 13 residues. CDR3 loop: CASSPPGQTEAFF. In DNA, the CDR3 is TGTGCCAGCTCACCACCGGGACAGACTGAAGCTTTCTTT.

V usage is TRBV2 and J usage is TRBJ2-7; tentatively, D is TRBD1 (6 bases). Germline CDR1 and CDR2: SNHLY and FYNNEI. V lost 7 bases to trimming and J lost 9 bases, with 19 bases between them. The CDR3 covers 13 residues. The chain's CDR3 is CASTGEGVSRQYF. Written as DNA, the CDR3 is TGTGCCAGCACAGGGGAAGGGGTCAGTAGGCAGTACTTC.

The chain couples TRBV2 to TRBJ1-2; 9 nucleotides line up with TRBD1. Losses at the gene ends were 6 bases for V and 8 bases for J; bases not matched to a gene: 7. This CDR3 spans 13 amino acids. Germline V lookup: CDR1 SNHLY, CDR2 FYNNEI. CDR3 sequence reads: CASSVGTGLGYTF. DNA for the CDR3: TGTGCCAGCAGCGTGGGGACAGGGCTCGGCTACACCTTC. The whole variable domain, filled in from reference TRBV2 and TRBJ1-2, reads EPEVTQTPSHQVTQMGQEVILRCVPISNHLYFYWYRQILGQKVEFLVSFYNNEISEKSEIFDDQFSVERPDGSNFTLKIRSTKLEDSAMYFCASSVGTGLGYTFGSGTRLTVV.

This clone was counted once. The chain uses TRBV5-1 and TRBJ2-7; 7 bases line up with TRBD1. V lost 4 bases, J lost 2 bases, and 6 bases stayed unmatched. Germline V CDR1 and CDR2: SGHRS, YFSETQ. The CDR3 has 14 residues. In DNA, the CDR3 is TGCGCCAGCAGCCCCTACAGGGGCCCCTACGAGCAGTACTTC. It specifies CASSPYRGPYEQYF.

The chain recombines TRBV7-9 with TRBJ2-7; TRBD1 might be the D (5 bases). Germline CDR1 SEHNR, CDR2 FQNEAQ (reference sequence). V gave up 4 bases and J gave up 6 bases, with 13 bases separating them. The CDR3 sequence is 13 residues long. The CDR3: CASSSVQGSEQYF. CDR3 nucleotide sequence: TGTGCCAGCAGCTCAGTTCAGGGTTCCGAGCAGTACTTC.

CDR3 sequence (DNA): TGTGCCAGCAGCTCCGGGGTCGGGGAGCTGTTTTTT. Its translation: CASSSGVGELFF. V gene TRBV13 combines with J gene TRBJ2-2, with D tentatively TRBD2 (5 bases). This CDR3 has 12 residues. The ends were cut back, 4 bases at V and 7 bases at J, with 7 bases in the middle. Germline values: CDR1 PRHDT, CDR2 FYEKMQ (reference sequence).

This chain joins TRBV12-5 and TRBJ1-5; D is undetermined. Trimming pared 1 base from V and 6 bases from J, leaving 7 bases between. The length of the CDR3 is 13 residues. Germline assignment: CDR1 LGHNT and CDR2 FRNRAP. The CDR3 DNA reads TGTGCTAGTGGTTTGGAGGGAGGTCAGCCCCAGCATTTT. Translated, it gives CASGLEGGQPQHF.

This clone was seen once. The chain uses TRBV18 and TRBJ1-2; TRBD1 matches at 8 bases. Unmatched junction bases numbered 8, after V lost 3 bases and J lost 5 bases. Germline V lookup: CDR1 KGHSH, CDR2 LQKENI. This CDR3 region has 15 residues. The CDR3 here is CASSPDRGSAYGYTF. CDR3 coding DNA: TGTGCCAGCTCACCTGACAGGGGATCGGCATATGGCTACACCTTC.

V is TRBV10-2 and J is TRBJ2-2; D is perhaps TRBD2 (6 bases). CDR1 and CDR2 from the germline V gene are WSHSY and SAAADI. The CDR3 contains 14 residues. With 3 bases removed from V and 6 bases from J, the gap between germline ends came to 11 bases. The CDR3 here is CASSDGGVAGELFF. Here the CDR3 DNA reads TGCGCCAGCAGTGACGGGGGAGTTGCCGGGGAGCTGTTTTTT.

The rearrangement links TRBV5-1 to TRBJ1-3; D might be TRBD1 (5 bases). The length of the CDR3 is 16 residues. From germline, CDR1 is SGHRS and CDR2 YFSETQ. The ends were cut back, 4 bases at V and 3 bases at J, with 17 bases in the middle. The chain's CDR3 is CASSATSGRGGNTIYF. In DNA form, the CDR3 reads TGCGCCAGCAGCGCCACTTCAGGGCGCGGTGGAAACACCATATATTTT. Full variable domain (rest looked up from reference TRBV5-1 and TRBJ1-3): KAGVTQTPRYLIKTRGQQVTLSCSPISGHRSVSWYQQTPGQGLQFLFEYFSETQRNKGNFPGRFSGRQFSNSRSEMNVSTLELGDSALYLCASSATSGRGGNTIYFGEGSWLTVV.

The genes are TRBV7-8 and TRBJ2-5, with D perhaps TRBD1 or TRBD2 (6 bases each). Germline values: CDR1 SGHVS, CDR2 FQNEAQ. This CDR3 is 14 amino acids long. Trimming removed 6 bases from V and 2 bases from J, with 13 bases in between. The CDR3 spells CASRVRGAQETQYF. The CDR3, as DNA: TGTGCCAGCAGAGTTAGGGGGGCGCAAGAGACCCAGTACTTC.

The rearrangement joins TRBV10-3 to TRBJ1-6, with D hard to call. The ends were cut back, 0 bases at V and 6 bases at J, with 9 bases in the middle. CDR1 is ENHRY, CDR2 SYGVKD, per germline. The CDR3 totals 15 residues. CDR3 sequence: CAISESTLGNSPLHF. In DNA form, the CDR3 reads TGTGCCATCAGTGAGTCGACATTGGGTAATTCACCCCTCCACTTT.